One T cell receptor beta chain is described in this entry. The data derive from a study of long-term antiretroviral therapy in people with HIV. Turning to the study itself: The earliest samples came about a decade before the 2015 immediate-ART recommendation.

Every HIV-positive participant received treatment in the United States. The cryopreserved samples used held about 0.85-11 million PBMC prior to extraction of DNA. Sequencing used immunoSEQ v3.0 at survey level. Produced via immunoSEQ multiplex PCR; TCRdb's table is partial and in-frame only. The top ten hold roughly 4.3% of the sample, which has approximately 29,000 clones, over 75% seen once. Germline V gene lookup returns CDR1 SNHLY and CDR2 FYNNEI. V was clipped by 7 bases and J by 1 base, with 11 bases between them. CDR3 size: 13 residues. The clonotype originates from a woman aged 35 to 49 with HIV. The sequencing here drew on unsorted PBMCs, taken about 5.5 years after starting antiretroviral therapy. The chain is built from TRBV2 and TRBJ2-7, with D perhaps TRBD2 (6 bases). The CDR3 sequence is CASTASDSYEQYF. CDR3 in DNA: TGTGCCAGCACGGCTAGCGATTCCTACGAGCAGTACTTC.